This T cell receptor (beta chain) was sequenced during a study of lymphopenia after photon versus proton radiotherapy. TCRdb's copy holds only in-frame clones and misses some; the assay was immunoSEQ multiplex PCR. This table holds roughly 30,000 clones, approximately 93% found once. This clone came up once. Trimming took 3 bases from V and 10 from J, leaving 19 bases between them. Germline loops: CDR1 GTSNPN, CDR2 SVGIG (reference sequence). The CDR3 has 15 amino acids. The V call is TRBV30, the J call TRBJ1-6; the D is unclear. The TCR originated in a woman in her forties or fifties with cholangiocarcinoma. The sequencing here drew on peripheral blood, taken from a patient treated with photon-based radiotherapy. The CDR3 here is CAWSKPRLGNSPLHF. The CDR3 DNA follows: TGTGCCTGGAGCAAGCCCCGCTTGGGTAACTCACCCCTCCACTTT.